The 8 T cell receptor beta chains given below trace back to one sample, sequenced in a study of T cell responses to AZD1222 COVID-19 vaccine. The assay was immunoSEQ multiplex PCR, and TCRdb's table has in-frame clones only and misses some. Of about 120,000 clones in the sample, 75% to 90% were seen once. The input for sequencing was peripheral blood, taken 28 days after the second AZD1222 dose. All receptors derive from an adult who received the AZD1222 COVID-19 vaccine.

V and J are TRBV11-3 and TRBJ1-1; TRBD1 matches 9 bases. Germline-derived CDR1 and CDR2 are SGHNT and YENEEA. Losses at the gene ends were 8 bases for V and 1 base for J; bases not matched to a gene: 2. The CDR3 consists of 13 residues. CDR3 residues: CASRTGANTEAFF. As DNA, the CDR3 is TGTGCCAGCCGGACAGGGGCGAACACTGAAGCTTTCTTT.

The chain joins TRBV27 to TRBJ2-3, with no clear D. This CDR3 is 14 amino acids long. V was clipped by 4 bases and J by 2 bases, with 10 bases between them. CDR1 and CDR2 (germline): MNHEY, SMNVEV (reference sequence). DNA of the CDR3: TGTGCCAGCAGTTCTAATCAAGCCACAGATACGCAGTATTTT. Protein: CASSSNQATDTQYF.

V gene TRBV20-1 combines with J gene TRBJ2-7, with 8 positions matching TRBD2. This CDR3 is built from 16 residues. With V trimmed by 3 bases and J by 4 bases, 14 bases remained unmatched. The germline V gene encodes CDR1 DFQATT and CDR2 SNEGSKA (reference sequence). The CDR3 nucleotides are TGCAGTGCTAGTCTCGCTAGCGGGCCGTGGACTTACGAGCAGTACTTC. Its protein is CSASLASGPWTYEQYF.

The chain has TRBV19 and TRBJ1-2; D might be TRBD1 (6 bases). Germline CDR1 is LNHDA and CDR2 is SQIVND (reference sequence). V lost 3 bases and J lost 4, with 18 bases in between. This CDR3 has 16 residues. As DNA, the CDR3 is TGTGCCAGTAGTATCTGGACAGTTGAACGGAGCTATGGCTACACCTTC. Translation gives CASSIWTVERSYGYTF.

V usage is TRBV3-1 (or the pseudogene TRBV3-2) and J usage is TRBJ2-2; D is ambiguous. The CDR3 runs to 11 residues. Germline CDR1 reads LGHDT; CDR2 reads YNNKEL (reference sequence). V was trimmed by 3 bases and J by 6 bases, leaving 2 bases between them. The DNA of the CDR3 is TGTGCCAGCAGCCAGCCCGGGGAGCTGTTTTTT. Its protein product is CASSQPGELFF.

This chain joins TRBV19 and TRBJ2-1; TRBD2 is a possible D gene (5 bases). V was pared by 5 bases and J by 3 bases, with 11 bases between. This CDR3 comprises 14 residues. Germline CDR1 is LNHDA and CDR2 is SQIVND (reference sequence). The CDR3 reads CASSPGSIYNEQFF. In DNA form, the CDR3 reads TGTGCCAGTAGTCCGGGATCCATCTACAATGAGCAGTTCTTC.

The V and J genes are TRBV25-1 and TRBJ1-4; D uncertain. The length of the CDR3 is 15 residues. Germline V CDR1 and CDR2: MGHDK, SYGVNS. Trimming stripped 4 bases from V and 3 bases from J, with 12 bases between. The CDR3 sequence: CASSVPGRSNEKLFF. CDR3 DNA: TGTGCCAGCAGTGTCCCAGGCAGGTCTAATGAAAAACTGTTTTTT.

This clone has only a few counts. The chain links TRBV3-1 (or the pseudogene TRBV3-2) to TRBJ1-2, with 7 bases that match TRBD1. V gave up 4 bases and J gave up 2 bases; unmatched junction bases: 4. The germline V gene encodes CDR1 LGHDT and CDR2 YNNKEL (reference sequence). This CDR3 region has 14 residues. For the CDR3, the DNA is TGTGCCAGCAGCCCGGGACAGCAGAACTATGGCTACACCTTC. It specifies CASSPGQQNYGYTF.